The source of this T cell receptor beta chain is a study of cytomegalovirus exposure and HLA in healthy donors. Per the germline V gene, CDR1 is SGHNT and CDR2 is YYREEE (reference sequence). Trimming at V came to 2 bases and at J to 3 bases, leaving 5 bases not matched to a gene. The CDR3 is made up of 14 amino acids. The study ran its PCR with 60 Vbeta and 13 Jbeta primers. Clones were sequenced by immunoSEQ multiplex PCR, and TCRdb holds only the in-frame ones, with some missing. This sample has 130,000 to 150,000 clones; around 77% occur once, and the top ten carry 4.5% to 6%. The sample comprised PBMCs. V and J are TRBV5-4 and TRBJ2-7; 7 bases fit TRBD1. The sequence was obtained from a woman between 50 and 59 years old in good health and CMV-seronegative. CDR3 DNA: TGTGCCAGCAGCTTAAGGGGGCCCCGCTACGAGCAGTACTTC. This sequence encodes CASSLRGPRYEQYF.